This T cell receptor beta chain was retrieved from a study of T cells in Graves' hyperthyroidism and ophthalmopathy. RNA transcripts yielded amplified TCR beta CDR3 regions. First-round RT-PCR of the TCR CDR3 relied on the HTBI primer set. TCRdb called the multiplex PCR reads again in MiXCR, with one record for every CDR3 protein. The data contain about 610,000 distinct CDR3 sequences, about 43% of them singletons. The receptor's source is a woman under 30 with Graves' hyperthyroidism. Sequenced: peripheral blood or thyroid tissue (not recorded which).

The CDR3 DNA reads as TGCGCCACAATGGGGGGATTCCGCGACCGACGCTATGGCTACACCTTC. Amino acids: CATMGGFRDRRYGYTF. This chain uses TRBV10-2 with TRBJ1-2, with a weak D call TRBD1 (5 bases). V was trimmed by 10 bases and J by 4 bases, leaving 25 bases between them. This CDR3 is built from 16 residues. Per germline, CDR1 WSHSY and CDR2 SAAADI.